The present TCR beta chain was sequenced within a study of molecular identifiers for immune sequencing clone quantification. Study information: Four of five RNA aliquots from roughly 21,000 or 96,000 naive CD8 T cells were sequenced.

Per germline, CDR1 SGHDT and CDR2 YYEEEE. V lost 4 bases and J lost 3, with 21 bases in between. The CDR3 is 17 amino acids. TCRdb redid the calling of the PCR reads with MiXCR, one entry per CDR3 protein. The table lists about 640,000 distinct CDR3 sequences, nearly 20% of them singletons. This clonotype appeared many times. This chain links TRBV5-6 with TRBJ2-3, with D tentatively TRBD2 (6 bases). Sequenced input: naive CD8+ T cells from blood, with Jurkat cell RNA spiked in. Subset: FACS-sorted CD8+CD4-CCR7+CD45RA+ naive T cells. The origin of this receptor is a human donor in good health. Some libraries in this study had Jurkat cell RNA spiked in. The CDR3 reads CASSTSATGVDTDTQYF. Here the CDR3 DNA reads TGTGCCAGCAGCACGTCGGCGACGGGAGTAGATACAGATACGCAGTATTTT.